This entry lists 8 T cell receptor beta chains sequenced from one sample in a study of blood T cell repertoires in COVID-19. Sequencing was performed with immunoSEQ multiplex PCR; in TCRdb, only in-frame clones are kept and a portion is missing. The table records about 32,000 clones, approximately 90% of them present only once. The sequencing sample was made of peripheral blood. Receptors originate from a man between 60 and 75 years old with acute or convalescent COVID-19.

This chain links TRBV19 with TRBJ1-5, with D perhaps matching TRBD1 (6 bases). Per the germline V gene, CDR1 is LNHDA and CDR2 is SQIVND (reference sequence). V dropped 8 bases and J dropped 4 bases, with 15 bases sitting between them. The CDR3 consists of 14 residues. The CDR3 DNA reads TGTGCCAGTCGCTCCGGACAGAATAATCAGCCCCAGCATTTT. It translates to CASRSGQNNQPQHF.

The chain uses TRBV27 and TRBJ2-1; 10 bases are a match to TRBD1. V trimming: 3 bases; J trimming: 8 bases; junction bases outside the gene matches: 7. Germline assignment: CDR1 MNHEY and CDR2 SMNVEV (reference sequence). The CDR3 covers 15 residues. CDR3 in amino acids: CASSLTGGEIYEQFF. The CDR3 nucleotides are TGTGCCAGCAGTTTGACAGGGGGCGAAATCTATGAGCAGTTCTTC.

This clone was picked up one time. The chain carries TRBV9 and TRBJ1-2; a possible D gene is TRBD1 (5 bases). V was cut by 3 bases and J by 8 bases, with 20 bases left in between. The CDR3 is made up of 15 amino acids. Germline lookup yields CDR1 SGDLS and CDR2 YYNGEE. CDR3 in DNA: TGTGCCAGCAGCGAGAGTGGGGCAGCTTCCTTCGGCTACACCTTC. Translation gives CASSESGAASFGYTF. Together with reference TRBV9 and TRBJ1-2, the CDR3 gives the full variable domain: DSGVTQTPKHLITATGQRVTLRCSPRSGDLSVYWYQQSLDQGLQFLIQYYNGEERAKGNILERFSAQQFPDLHSELNLSSLELGDSALYFCASSESGAASFGYTFGSGTRLTVV.

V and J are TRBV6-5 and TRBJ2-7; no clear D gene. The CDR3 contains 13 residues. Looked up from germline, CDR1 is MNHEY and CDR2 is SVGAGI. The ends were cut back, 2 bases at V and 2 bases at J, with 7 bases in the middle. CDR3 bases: TGTGCCAGCAGTTACGGCTCCCCCTACGAGCAGTACTTC. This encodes CASSYGSPYEQYF.

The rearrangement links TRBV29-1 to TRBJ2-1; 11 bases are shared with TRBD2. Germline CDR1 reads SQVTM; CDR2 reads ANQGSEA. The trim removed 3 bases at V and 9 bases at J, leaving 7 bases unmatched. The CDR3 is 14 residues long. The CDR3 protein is CSVESLLAGAEQFF. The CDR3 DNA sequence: TGCAGCGTTGAGTCCCTACTAGCGGGGGCTGAGCAGTTCTTC.

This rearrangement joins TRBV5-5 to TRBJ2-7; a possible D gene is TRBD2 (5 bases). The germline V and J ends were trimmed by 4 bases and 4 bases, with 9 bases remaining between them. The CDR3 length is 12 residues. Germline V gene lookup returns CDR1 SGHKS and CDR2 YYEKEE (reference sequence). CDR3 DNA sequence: TGTGCCAGCAGCCCCCGCGGGTACGAGCAGTACGTC. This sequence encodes CASSPRGYEQYV.

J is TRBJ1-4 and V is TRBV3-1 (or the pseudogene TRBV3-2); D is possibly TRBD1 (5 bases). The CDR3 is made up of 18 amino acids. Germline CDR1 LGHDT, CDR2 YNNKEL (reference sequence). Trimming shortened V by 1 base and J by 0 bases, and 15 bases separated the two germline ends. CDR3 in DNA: TGTGCCAGCAGCCAAGTCCTGGGGGGTAGCGCAACTAATGAAAAACTGTTTTTT. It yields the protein CASSQVLGGSATNEKLFF.

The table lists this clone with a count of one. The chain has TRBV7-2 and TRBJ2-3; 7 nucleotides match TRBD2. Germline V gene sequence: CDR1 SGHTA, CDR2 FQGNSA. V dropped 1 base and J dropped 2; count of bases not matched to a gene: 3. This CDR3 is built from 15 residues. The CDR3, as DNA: TGTGCCAGCAGCTTAGAGGGACTAATCACAGATACGCAGTATTTT. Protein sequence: CASSLEGLITDTQYF. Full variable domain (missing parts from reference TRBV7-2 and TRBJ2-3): GAGVSQSPSNKVTEKGKDVELRCDPISGHTALYWYRQSLGQGLEFLIYFQGNSAPDKSGLPSDRFSAERTGGSVSTLTIQRTQQEDSAVYLCASSLEGLITDTQYFGPGTRLTVL.